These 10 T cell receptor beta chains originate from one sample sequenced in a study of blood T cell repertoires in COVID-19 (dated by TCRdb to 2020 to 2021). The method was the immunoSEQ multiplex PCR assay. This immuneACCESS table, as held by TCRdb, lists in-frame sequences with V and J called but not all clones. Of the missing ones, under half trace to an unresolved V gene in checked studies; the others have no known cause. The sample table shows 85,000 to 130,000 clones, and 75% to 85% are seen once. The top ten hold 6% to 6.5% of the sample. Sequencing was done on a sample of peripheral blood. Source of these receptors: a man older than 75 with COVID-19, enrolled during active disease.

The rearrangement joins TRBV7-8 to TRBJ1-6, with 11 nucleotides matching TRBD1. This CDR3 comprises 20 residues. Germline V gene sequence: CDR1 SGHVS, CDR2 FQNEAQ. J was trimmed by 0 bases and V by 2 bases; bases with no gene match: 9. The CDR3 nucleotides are TGTGCCAGCAGCTTAAAGGGACAGGGGGGCCTAGGCTCCTATAATTCACCCCTCCACTTT. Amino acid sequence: CASSLKGQGGLGSYNSPLHF.

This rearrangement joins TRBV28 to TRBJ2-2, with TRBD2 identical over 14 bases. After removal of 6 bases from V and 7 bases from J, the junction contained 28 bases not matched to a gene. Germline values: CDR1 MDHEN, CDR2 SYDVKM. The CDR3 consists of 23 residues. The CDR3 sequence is CASSLIWLFGQGTSGSSGGELFF. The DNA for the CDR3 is TGTGCCAGCAGCCTTATTTGGCTTTTTGGACAGGGGACTAGCGGGAGCTCTGGCGGGGAGCTGTTTTTT.

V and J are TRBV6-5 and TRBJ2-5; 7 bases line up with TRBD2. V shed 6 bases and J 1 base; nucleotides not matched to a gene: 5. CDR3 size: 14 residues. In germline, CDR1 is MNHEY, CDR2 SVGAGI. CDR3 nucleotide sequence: TGTGCCAGCAGATGGGGAGGGCTCCAAGAGACCCAGTACTTC. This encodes CASRWGGLQETQYF.

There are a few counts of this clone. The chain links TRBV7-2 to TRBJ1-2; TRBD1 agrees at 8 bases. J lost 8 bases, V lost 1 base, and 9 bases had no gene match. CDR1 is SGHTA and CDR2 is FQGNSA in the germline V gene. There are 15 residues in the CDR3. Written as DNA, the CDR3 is TGTGCCAGCAGCTTAGGCCGGATCAGGGGGCAAGGCTACACCTTC. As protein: CASSLGRIRGQGYTF.

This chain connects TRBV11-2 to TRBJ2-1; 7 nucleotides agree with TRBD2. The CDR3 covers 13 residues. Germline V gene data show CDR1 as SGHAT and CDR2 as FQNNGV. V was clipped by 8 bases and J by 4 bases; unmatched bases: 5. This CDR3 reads CASEAGPYNEQFF. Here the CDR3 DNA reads TGTGCCAGCGAAGCGGGGCCATACAATGAGCAGTTCTTC.

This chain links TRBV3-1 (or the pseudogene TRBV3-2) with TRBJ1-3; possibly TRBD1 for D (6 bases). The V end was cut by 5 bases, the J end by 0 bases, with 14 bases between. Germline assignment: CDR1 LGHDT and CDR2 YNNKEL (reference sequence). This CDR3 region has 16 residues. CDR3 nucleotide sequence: TGTGCCAGCAGCTACACTGGACAGCTCTCTGGAAACACCATATATTTT. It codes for CASSYTGQLSGNTIYF.

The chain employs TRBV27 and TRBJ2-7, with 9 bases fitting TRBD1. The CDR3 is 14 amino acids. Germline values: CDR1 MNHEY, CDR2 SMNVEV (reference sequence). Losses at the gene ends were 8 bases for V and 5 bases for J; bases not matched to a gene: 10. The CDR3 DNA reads TGTGCCAGCGGGTGGACAGGGGTCGTAGACGAGCAGTACTTC. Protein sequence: CASGWTGVVDEQYF.

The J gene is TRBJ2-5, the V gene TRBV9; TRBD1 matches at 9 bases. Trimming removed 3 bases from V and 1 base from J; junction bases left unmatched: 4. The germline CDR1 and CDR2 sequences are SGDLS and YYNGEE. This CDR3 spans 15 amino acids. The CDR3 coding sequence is TGTGCCAGCAGCGCCGGACAGGGGTTCCAAGAGACCCAGTACTTC. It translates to CASSAGQGFQETQYF. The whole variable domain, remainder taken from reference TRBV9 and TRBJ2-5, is DSGVTQTPKHLITATGQRVTLRCSPRSGDLSVYWYQQSLDQGLQFLIQYYNGEERAKGNILERFSAQQFPDLHSELNLSSLELGDSALYFCASSAGQGFQETQYFGPGTRLLVL.

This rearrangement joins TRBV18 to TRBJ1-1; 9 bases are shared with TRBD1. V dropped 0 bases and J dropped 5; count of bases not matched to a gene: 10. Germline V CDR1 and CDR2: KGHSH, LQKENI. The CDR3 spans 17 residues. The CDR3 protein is CASSPPLGQGWGTEAFF. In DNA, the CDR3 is TGTGCCAGCTCACCACCGTTGGGACAGGGTTGGGGGACTGAAGCTTTCTTT. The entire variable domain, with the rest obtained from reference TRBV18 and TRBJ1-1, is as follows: NAGVMQNPRHLVRRRGQEARLRCSPMKGHSHVYWYRQLPEEGLKFMVYLQKENIIDESGMPKERFSAEFPKEGPSILRIQQVVRGDSAAYFCASSPPLGQGWGTEAFFGQGTRLTVV.

The CDR3 is CASRNGSGRAKNIQYF. The CDR3 DNA reads as TGTGCCAGCAGAAACGGGTCGGGGAGGGCCAAAAACATTCAGTACTTC. The chain recombines TRBV6-4 with TRBJ2-4; D might be TRBD2 (6 bases). Deletions cut 6 bases from V and 1 base from J, with 16 bases between. Germline V lookup: CDR1 MRHNA, CDR2 SNTAGT. This CDR3 is 16 amino acids long.